The 29 T cell receptor beta chains below were found in one sample sequenced in a study of spatial heterogeneity in lung cancer. General study results and limits: Tumor mutation count correlated with how many alpha and beta TCRs expanded intratumorally.

Time point in this sample: sample taken at primary tumor resection. MiXCR was run by TCRdb on the 5' RACE reads, yielding one entry per CDR3 protein. The data hold approximately 20,000 distinct CDR3 sequences, with 2.8% observed a single time. The antigens these receptors bind are not known. Sequenced here: lung tumor tissue, sampled at surgery. Every receptor here comes from a male donor with early-stage non-small cell lung cancer.

This clonotype was observed at least ten times. The genes are TRBV6-1 and TRBJ1-5; D unclear. V was shortened by 2 bases and J by 1 base, with 6 bases between the two germline ends. The germline CDR1 and CDR2 sequences are MNHNS and SASEGT. CDR3 length equals 14 residues. Here the CDR3 DNA reads TGTGCCAGCAGTGAATATTTAAGCAATCAGCCCCAGCATTTT. Translation gives CASSEYLSNQPQHF.

This clonotype was found many times. V and J are TRBV7-9 and TRBJ2-2; D is unresolved. Germline CDR1 and CDR2: SEHNR and FQNEAQ (reference sequence). Trimming left V 3 bases short and J 4 bases short, with 9 bases between. The CDR3 is 14 amino acids. DNA for the CDR3: TGTGCCAGCAGCTTTAGGGCCTCCACCGGGGAGCTGTTTTTT. This codes for CASSFRASTGELFF.

This clonotype was recorded at least ten times. V usage is TRBV25-1 and J usage is TRBJ2-7; TRBD1 or TRBD2 may be the D gene (6 bases each). Germline V gene sequence: CDR1 MGHDK, CDR2 SYGVNS. The ends were cut back, 6 bases at V and 0 bases at J, with 12 bases in the middle. The CDR3 is made up of 14 amino acids. The CDR3 protein is CASRGGLSSYEQYF. CDR3 coding DNA: TGTGCCAGCAGAGGGGGGCTAAGCTCCTACGAGCAGTACTTC.

Many counts were recorded for this clonotype. The CDR3 bases are TGTGCCAGCATCAGTCAGGGGTTCAAGACCCAGTACTTC. It translates to CASISQGFKTQYF. This chain joins TRBV2 and TRBJ2-5, with a possible D match to TRBD1 (6 bases). This CDR3 contains 13 residues. V lost 7 bases, J lost 6 bases, and 15 bases lay in between. CDR1 and CDR2 (germline): SNHLY, FYNNEI.

This clonotype was picked up many times. CDR3 sequence reads: CATAKSGFEQYF. The CDR3 DNA reads TGTGCCACTGCAAAATCGGGTTTCGAGCAGTACTTC. This rearrangement joins TRBV7-9 to TRBJ2-7, with unresolved D. This CDR3 has 12 amino acids. CDR1 is SEHNR, CDR2 FQNEAQ, per germline (reference sequence). The V end was cut by 10 bases, the J end by 6 bases, with 16 bases between.

This clonotype was detected ten times or more. The chain uses TRBV10-3 and TRBJ2-7, with 7 nucleotides matching TRBD2. The V and J ends lost 6 bases and 6 bases, in that order; junction bases with no gene match: 5. The CDR3 runs 12 residues. Germline CDR1 and CDR2: ENHRY and SYGVKD. CDR3 loop: CAISGLGVEQYF. CDR3 in DNA: TGTGCCATCAGCGGACTAGGAGTCGAGCAGTACTTC.

This clonotype was seen many times. The germline gene is not matched at one end of the junction; a read error may be the cause. This sequence joins TRBV20-1 and TRBJ1-2; D is ambiguous. Looked up from germline, CDR1 is DFQATT and CDR2 is SNEGSKA (reference sequence). The CDR3 covers 9 residues. As DNA, the CDR3 is TGCAGCGCTAGGCCTGGCTACACCTTC. It encodes CSARPGYTF.

Many counts were recorded for this clonotype. DNA of the CDR3: TGTGCCAGCACCCCCGCCGGCAGGACTCACTACGAGCAGTACTTC. Amino acid sequence: CASTPAGRTHYEQYF. V and J are TRBV28 and TRBJ2-7; D may be TRBD2 (5 bases). Germline assignment: CDR1 MDHEN and CDR2 SYDVKM. The CDR3 loop spans 15 amino acids. Trimming left V 7 bases short and J 3 bases short, with 19 bases between. Looking up the rest from reference TRBV28 and TRBJ2-7 gives the full variable domain: DVKVTQSSRYLVKRTGEKVFLECVQDMDHENMFWYRQDPGLGLRLIYFSYDVKMKEKGDIPEGYSVSREKKERFSLILESASTNQTSMYLCASTPAGRTHYEQYFGPGTRLTVT.

This clonotype came up many times. The rearrangement joins TRBV6-6 to TRBJ2-7; D possibly corresponds to TRBD1 (6 bases). There are 16 residues in the CDR3. V dropped 8 bases and J dropped 4 bases, with 24 bases sitting between them. Per germline, CDR1 MNHNY and CDR2 SVGAGI (reference sequence). The CDR3 loop reads CASRYSGAGGPYEQYF. The CDR3 DNA reads as TGTGCCAGCCGCTACTCAGGGGCGGGCGGGCCGTACGAGCAGTACTTC.

This clonotype was seen repeatedly, ten times or more. DNA of the CDR3: TGTGCCAGCAGAGGGGGTGAGGTACCCTCGGCGGGATTCCATGAGCAGTTCTTC. The encoded protein is CASRGGEVPSAGFHEQFF. V gene TRBV6-5 combines with J gene TRBJ2-1; TRBD1 or TRBD2 may be the D gene (6 bases each). Germline CDR1 is MNHEY and CDR2 is SVGAGI. The CDR3 runs 18 residues. V dropped 6 bases and J dropped 8 bases, with 29 bases sitting between them.

This clonotype was counted ten times or more. The chain links TRBV10-2 to TRBJ2-3; 9 positions agree with TRBD2. Germline values: CDR1 WSHSY, CDR2 SAAADI. The CDR3 consists of 16 residues. V trimming: 5 bases; J trimming: 0 bases; junction bases outside the gene matches: 6. CDR3: CASSSLAGLSTDTQYF. The CDR3 bases are TGCGCCAGCAGTAGTCTAGCGGGGCTCAGCACAGATACGCAGTATTTT.

This clonotype appeared many times. This chain connects TRBV4-1 to TRBJ2-3; weak D call: TRBD2 (6 bases). The CDR3 is 17 residues long. Germline assignment: CDR1 MGHRA and CDR2 YSYEKL. Trimming cost V 1 base and J 6 bases, with 20 bases left between them. CDR3 nucleotide sequence: TGCGCCAGCAGCCAAGTTGGTAGCGGCTCTCCCTGGGATACGCAGTATTTT. Translating it yields CASSQVGSGSPWDTQYF.

This clonotype occurred many times. The V and J genes are TRBV7-9 and TRBJ2-7; D unresolved. V lost 4 bases to trimming and J lost 3 bases, with 7 bases between them. This CDR3 is built from 12 residues. Germline CDR1 and CDR2: SEHNR and FQNEAQ (reference sequence). This CDR3 is CASSSLGYEQYF. CDR3 sequence (DNA): TGTGCCAGCAGCTCCCTCGGCTACGAGCAGTACTTC.

This clonotype was found many times. The V call is TRBV5-6, the J call TRBJ1-1; the D is unclear. CDR1 is SGHDT, CDR2 YYEEEE, per germline. The CDR3 totals 15 residues. Trimming stripped 4 bases from V and 2 bases from J, with 15 bases between. Written as DNA, the CDR3 is TGTGCCAGCAGCCCCCGGACCCTCGGCAACACTGAAGCTTTCTTT. The encoded protein is CASSPRTLGNTEAFF.

The sample holds many counts of this clonotype. V usage is TRBV6-5 and J usage is TRBJ2-3, with D perhaps assigned TRBD1 or TRBD2 (5 bases each). Trimming removed 0 bases at V and 4 bases at J, with 14 bases between. The CDR3 is made up of 16 amino acids. Germline V gene data show CDR1 as MNHEY and CDR2 as SVGAGI. The CDR3 DNA is TGTGCCAGCAGTTACTCCGGGGTCGAGGGGTCAGATACGCAGTATTTT. Its translation is CASSYSGVEGSDTQYF.

The table lists this clonotype with many counts. The chain carries TRBV11-2 and TRBJ2-2, with TRBD1 as a possible D gene (6 bases). This CDR3 has 15 amino acids. With 1 base removed from V and 6 bases from J, the gap between germline ends came to 12 bases. In germline, CDR1 is SGHAT, CDR2 FQNNGV. The CDR3 loop reads CASSLGRGIAGELFF. Written as DNA, the CDR3 is TGTGCCAGCAGCTTAGGCAGGGGTATTGCCGGGGAGCTGTTTTTT. The whole variable domain, remainder taken from reference TRBV11-2 and TRBJ2-2, is EAGVAQSPRYKIIEKRQSVAFWCNPISGHATLYWYQQILGQGPKLLIQFQNNGVVDDSQLPKDRFSAERLKGVDSTLKIQPAKLEDSAVYLCASSLGRGIAGELFFGEGSRLTVL.

This clonotype was recorded at least ten times. V and J are TRBV10-2 and TRBJ1-2; 9 bases fit TRBD1. The trim removed 7 bases at V and 7 bases at J, leaving 7 bases unmatched. CDR1 is WSHSY, CDR2 SAAADI, per germline. This CDR3 is 13 amino acids long. The CDR3, as DNA: TGCGCCAGCAACAGGGACAGGGTTGGTGGCTACACCTTC. Amino acids: CASNRDRVGGYTF.

This clonotype was recorded at least ten times. The CDR3 coding sequence is TGCAGTGCTAGTCCCTCTGGAAACACCATATATTTT. This sequence encodes CSASPSGNTIYF. The chain links TRBV20-1 to TRBJ1-3; D gene ambiguous. The CDR3 loop spans 12 amino acids. V lost 3 bases and J lost 0, with 3 bases in between. Germline V CDR1 and CDR2: DFQATT, SNEGSKA (reference sequence).

This clonotype was observed at least ten times. The CDR3 reads CAWSRRGSSYNEQFF. Written as DNA, the CDR3 is TGTGCCTGGAGTAGAAGGGGGTCCTCCTACAATGAGCAGTTCTTC. This sequence joins TRBV30 and TRBJ2-1, with D maybe TRBD1 (6 bases). V lost 2 bases, J lost 0 bases, and 11 bases lay in between. The CDR3 is made up of 15 amino acids. Germline V gene sequence: CDR1 GTSNPN, CDR2 SVGIG (reference sequence).

This clonotype was found many times. The chain is built from TRBV19 and TRBJ2-5; 14 positions agree with TRBD2. This CDR3 comprises 15 residues. J lost 4 bases, V lost 5 bases, and 3 bases had no gene match. From germline, CDR1 is LNHDA and CDR2 SQIVND (reference sequence). This CDR3 is CASSPGLAGAETQYF. Written as DNA, the CDR3 is TGTGCCAGTAGTCCGGGACTAGCGGGAGCAGAGACCCAGTACTTC.

In its sample, this clonotype is medium-sized. This chain connects TRBV3-1 to TRBJ2-7; TRBD2 agrees at 12 bases. There are 17 residues in the CDR3. Trimming at V came to 6 bases and at J to 4 bases, leaving 13 bases not matched to a gene. Per germline, CDR1 LGHDT and CDR2 YNNKEL (reference sequence). CDR3 DNA sequence: TGTGCCAGCAGTCACGGGGCTCGGACTAGCGGGACGTACGAGCAGTACTTC. Protein: CASSHGARTSGTYEQYF.

This clonotype was seen at least ten times. The chain employs TRBV28 and TRBJ2-7, with D possibly TRBD1 on 5 matching bases. The CDR3 loop spans 13 amino acids. Germline assignment: CDR1 MDHEN and CDR2 SYDVKM. The ends were cut back, 8 bases at V and 1 base at J, with 12 bases in the middle. The CDR3 nucleotides read TGTGCCAGCCTTGATACAGGTTCCTACGAGCAGTACTTC. Amino acids: CASLDTGSYEQYF. The complete variable domain, with remaining parts taken from reference TRBV28 and TRBJ2-7, reads DVKVTQSSRYLVKRTGEKVFLECVQDMDHENMFWYRQDPGLGLRLIYFSYDVKMKEKGDIPEGYSVSREKKERFSLILESASTNQTSMYLCASLDTGSYEQYFGPGTRLTVT.

At least ten counts were recorded for this clonotype. The gene calls are TRBV18 and TRBJ1-4, with D unresolved. The CDR3 runs 15 residues. The germline CDR1 and CDR2 sequences are KGHSH and LQKENI. Trimming removed 0 bases at V and 10 bases at J, with 15 bases between. The CDR3 bases are TGTGCCAGCTCACCACCAACTTCTGGGGTAGGAAAACTGTTTTTT. Translated, it gives CASSPPTSGVGKLFF.

In this sample, this clonotype turned up a few times. The chain joins TRBV10-3 to TRBJ2-1, with 11 positions matching TRBD2. Germline loops: CDR1 ENHRY, CDR2 SYGVKD. The CDR3 runs to 14 residues. J gave up 2 bases and V 6 bases, and 0 bases lay outside the gene matches. The CDR3 DNA reads as TGTGCCATCAGGACTAGCGGGACCTACAATGAGCAGTTCTTC. This sequence encodes CAIRTSGTYNEQFF.

In this sample, this clonotype turned up many times. V gene TRBV20-1 combines with J gene TRBJ2-5; 9 bases match TRBD2. Per the germline V gene, CDR1 is DFQATT and CDR2 is SNEGSKA (reference sequence). The J segment lost 5 bases and the V segment lost 6 bases, leaving 7 bases of the junction unmatched. The CDR3 sequence is 13 residues long. The CDR3 protein is CSATLAGAETQYF. Here the CDR3 DNA reads TGCAGTGCCACGTTAGCGGGAGCGGAGACCCAGTACTTC.

There are many counts of this clonotype. V usage is TRBV19 and J usage is TRBJ2-2; D perhaps matches TRBD1 (6 bases). The V gene's germline CDR1 is LNHDA and CDR2 SQIVND (reference sequence). The V gene lost 9 bases and the J gene lost 5 bases, with 22 bases spanning the gap. This CDR3 is built from 16 residues. DNA for the CDR3: TGTGCCAGCCATCATCCGGGACAATTAAGGACCGGGGAGCTGTTTTTT. Translated, it gives CASHHPGQLRTGELFF.

This clonotype was seen ten or more times. The rearrangement joins TRBV4-1 to TRBJ1-1, with D hard to call. The CDR3 is 11 amino acids. The V gene lost 2 bases and the J gene lost 9 bases, with 7 bases spanning the gap. Per the germline V gene, CDR1 is MGHRA and CDR2 is YSYEKL. The CDR3 nucleotides read TGCGCCAGCAGCCAAAGTGGGAAAGCTTTCTTT. Translated, it gives CASSQSGKAFF.

This clonotype occurred many times. This chain uses TRBV7-2 with TRBJ2-3; D remains unclear. CDR3 size: 15 residues. Germline CDR1 reads SGHTA; CDR2 reads FQGNSA. V was pared by 5 bases and J by 6 bases, with 18 bases between. This chain's CDR3 is CASSPQGLATDTQYF. In DNA, the CDR3 is TGTGCCAGCAGCCCACAAGGGTTAGCCACGGATACGCAGTATTTT.

This clonotype was counted ten times or more. The chain links TRBV3-1 to TRBJ1-3; a weak D match, TRBD1 (5 bases). V shed 0 bases and J shed 2 bases, with 8 bases lying between them. The germline V gene encodes CDR1 LGHDT and CDR2 YNNKEL (reference sequence). The CDR3 consists of 15 residues. The CDR3, as DNA: TGTGCCAGCAGCCAAGATTCGGGGGCTGGAAACACCATATATTTT. It specifies CASSQDSGAGNTIYF.